A single sample gave rise to the 13 T cell receptor beta chains below, sequenced in a study of shared clonotypes between healthy human individuals. The method was immunoSEQ multiplex PCR; TCRdb's version includes in-frame clones alone and lacks a portion of them. The sample includes over a million clones, roughly 96% of them seen just once. Source material: naive CD4+ T cells sorted from blood. As for subset: CD45RA+ positively selected. The receptors originated from a man aged 25 to 40 in good health.

J is TRBJ1-4 and V is TRBV5-1; 10 bases are a match to TRBD1. This CDR3 is 17 amino acids long. Per the germline V gene, CDR1 is SGHRS and CDR2 is YFSETQ. V gave up 0 bases and J gave up 2 bases; unmatched junction bases: 4. CDR3 coding DNA: TGCGCCAGCAGCTTGGGTCTGGGACAGGGGACTAATGAAAAACTGTTTTTT. Its translation is CASSLGLGQGTNEKLFF.

The chain uses TRBV4-1 and TRBJ1-5; D unresolved. The V end lost 0 bases, the J end lost 6 bases, and 12 bases lay between the germline ends. This CDR3 contains 15 residues. Per the germline V gene, CDR1 is MGHRA and CDR2 is YSYEKL. The CDR3 protein is CASSQDIPGLQPQHF. As DNA, the CDR3 is TGCGCCAGCAGCCAAGATATTCCAGGACTTCAGCCCCAGCATTTT.

The CDR3 protein is CASTPEAGANVLTF. The CDR3, as DNA: TGTGCCAGCACCCCGGAGGCTGGGGCCAACGTCCTGACTTTC. The chain links TRBV5-6 to TRBJ2-6, with a possible D match to TRBD2 (5 bases). CDR1 and CDR2 (germline): SGHDT, YYEEEE. The CDR3 totals 14 residues. The ends were cut back, 6 bases at V and 2 bases at J, with 9 bases in the middle.

This sequence joins TRBV4-2 and TRBJ2-7, with TRBD2 matching 13 bases. V lost 4 bases to trimming and J lost 4 bases; unmatched junction nucleotides: 10. Per germline, CDR1 LGHNA and CDR2 YNFKEQ. There are 17 residues in the CDR3. CDR3 nucleotide sequence: TGTGCCAGCAGCCTTCGATCAGGACTAGCGGGAGAATACGAGCAGTACTTC. Translation: CASSLRSGLAGEYEQYF.

This clone was detected once. The chain links TRBV18 to TRBJ2-6; 7 nucleotides agree with TRBD1. V dropped 1 base and J dropped 0; count of bases not matched to a gene: 6. CDR3 length: 18 residues. Germline V gives CDR1 KGHSH, CDR2 LQKENI. CDR3 region: CASSPLPGGASGANVLTF. The DNA of the CDR3 is TGTGCCAGCTCACCACTTCCAGGGGGAGCCTCTGGGGCCAACGTCCTGACTTTC.

The V and J genes are TRBV28 and TRBJ2-7; possible D gene TRBD2, 5 bases. The CDR3 sequence is 12 residues long. V lost 5 bases and J lost 7, with 12 bases in between. CDR1 is MDHEN and CDR2 is SYDVKM in the germline V gene. CDR3 nucleotide sequence: TGTGCCAGCAGTGACCCGGCGGGTGAGCAGTACTTC. This gives the protein CASSDPAGEQYF.

The chain couples TRBV5-5 to TRBJ2-7, with TRBD2 identical over 8 bases. The ends lost 5 bases at V and 2 bases at J; junction bases unmatched: 9. Germline CDR1 SGHKS, CDR2 YYEKEE (reference sequence). The CDR3 is 15 residues long. The CDR3 loop is CASSSLREAPYEQYF. In nucleotides, the CDR3 is TGTGCCAGCAGTTCCTTGCGGGAGGCGCCCTACGAGCAGTACTTC.

The rearrangement joins TRBV6-5 to TRBJ2-1, with 9 positions matching TRBD1. V lost 2 bases to trimming and J lost 5 bases; unmatched junction nucleotides: 4. Germline loops: CDR1 MNHEY, CDR2 SVGAGI. This CDR3 region has 15 residues. This CDR3 is CASSYVQGADNEQFF. CDR3 bases: TGTGCCAGCAGTTACGTACAGGGGGCGGACAATGAGCAGTTCTTC.

The J gene is TRBJ2-2, the V gene TRBV7-9; D is uncertain. This CDR3 has 14 amino acids. Trimming shortened V by 5 bases and J by 9 bases, and 16 bases separated the two germline ends. Germline lookup yields CDR1 SEHNR and CDR2 FQNEAQ (reference sequence). The CDR3 region has the DNA TGTGCCAGCAGCCCCGGTCCGCGCGCACGGGAGCTGTTTTTT. It is translated as CASSPGPRARELFF.

This chain uses TRBV7-8 with TRBJ2-7; D possibly uses TRBD1 or TRBD2 (5 bases each). Trimming cost V 5 bases and J 2 bases, with 19 bases left between them. The CDR3 loop spans 16 amino acids. Germline lookup yields CDR1 SGHVS and CDR2 FQNEAQ. CDR3: CASSRSGPTSTYEQYF. In nucleotides, the CDR3 is TGTGCCAGCAGCCGGTCGGGGCCGACTTCGACCTACGAGCAGTACTTC.

This clone showed up just once. V is TRBV5-1 and J is TRBJ1-2; possible D gene TRBD1, 5 bases. This CDR3 spans 15 amino acids. V dropped 0 bases and J dropped 4 bases, with 13 bases sitting between them. Germline values: CDR1 SGHRS, CDR2 YFSETQ. The CDR3 region is CASSLAGGVGYGYTF. The CDR3, as DNA: TGCGCCAGCAGCTTGGCCGGAGGGGTAGGCTATGGCTACACCTTC. The variable domain in full, completed from reference TRBV5-1 and TRBJ1-2, reads KAGVTQTPRYLIKTRGQQVTLSCSPISGHRSVSWYQQTPGQGLQFLFEYFSETQRNKGNFPGRFSGRQFSNSRSEMNVSTLELGDSALYLCASSLAGGVGYGYTFGSGTRLTVV.

CDR3: CASSAQIGTEAFF. CDR3 sequence (DNA): TGTGCCAGCAGCGCCCAAATAGGCACTGAAGCTTTCTTT. This chain uses TRBV11-1 with TRBJ1-1; D unresolved. The germline gives CDR1 SGHAT, CDR2 FQDESV (reference sequence). CDR3 size: 13 residues. Trimming took off 5 bases at V and 4 bases at J, with 11 bases between the two ends.

The chain combines TRBV10-3 with TRBJ1-1; 11 bases are a match to TRBD1. The CDR3 extends over 14 amino acids. The ends lost 5 bases at V and 10 bases at J; junction bases unmatched: 9. CDR1 and CDR2 from the germline V gene are ENHRY and SYGVKD. Here the CDR3 DNA reads TGTGCCATCAGTCCGGACAGGGGGCATCCCATAGCTTTCTTT. Translated: CAISPDRGHPIAFF.